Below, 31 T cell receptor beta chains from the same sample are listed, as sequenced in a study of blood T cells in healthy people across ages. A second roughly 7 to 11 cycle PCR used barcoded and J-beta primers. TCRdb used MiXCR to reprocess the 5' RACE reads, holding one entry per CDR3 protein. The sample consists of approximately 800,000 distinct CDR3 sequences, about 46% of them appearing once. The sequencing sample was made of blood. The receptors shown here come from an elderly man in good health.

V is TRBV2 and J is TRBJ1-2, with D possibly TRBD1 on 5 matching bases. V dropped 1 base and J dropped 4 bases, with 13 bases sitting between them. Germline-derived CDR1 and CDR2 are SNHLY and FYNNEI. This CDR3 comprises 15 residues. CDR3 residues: CASSEGPGHLYGYTF. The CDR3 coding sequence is TGTGCCAGCAGTGAAGGCCCCGGACACCTCTATGGCTACACCTTC.

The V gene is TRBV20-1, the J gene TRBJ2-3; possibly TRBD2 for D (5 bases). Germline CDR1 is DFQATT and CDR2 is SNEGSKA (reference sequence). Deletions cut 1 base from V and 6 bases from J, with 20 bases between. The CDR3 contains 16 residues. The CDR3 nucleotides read TGCAGTGCTAGAGTATCCCTAGCTGGCTTTTCGGATACGCAGTATTTT. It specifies CSARVSLAGFSDTQYF.

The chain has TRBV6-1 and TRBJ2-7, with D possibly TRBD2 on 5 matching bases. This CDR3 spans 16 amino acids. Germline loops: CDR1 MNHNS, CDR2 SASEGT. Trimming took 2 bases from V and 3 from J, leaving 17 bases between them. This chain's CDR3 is CASSEYDLDGIYEQYF. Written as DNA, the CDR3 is TGTGCCAGCAGTGAATACGATCTGGACGGGATCTACGAGCAGTACTTC.

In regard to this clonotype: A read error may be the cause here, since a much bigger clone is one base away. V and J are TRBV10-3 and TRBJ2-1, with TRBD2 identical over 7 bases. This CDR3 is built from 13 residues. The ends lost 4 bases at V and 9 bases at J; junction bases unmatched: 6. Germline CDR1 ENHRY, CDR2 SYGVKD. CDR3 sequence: CAISGLSGIEQFF. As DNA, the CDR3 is TGTGCCATCAGTGGGCTCAGCGGGATTGAGCAGTTCTTC.

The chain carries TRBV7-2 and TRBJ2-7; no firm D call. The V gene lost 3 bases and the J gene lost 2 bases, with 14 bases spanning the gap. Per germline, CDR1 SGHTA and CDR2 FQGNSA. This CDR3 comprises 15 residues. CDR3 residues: CASSFTAEPPYEQYF. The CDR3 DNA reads TGTGCCAGCAGCTTTACCGCGGAACCACCCTACGAGCAGTACTTC.

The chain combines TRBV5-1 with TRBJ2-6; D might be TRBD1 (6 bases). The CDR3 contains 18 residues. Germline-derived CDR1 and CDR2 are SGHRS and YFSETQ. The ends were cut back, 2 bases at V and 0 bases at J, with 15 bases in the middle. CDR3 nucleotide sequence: TGCGCCAGCAGCTTCTCCACAGGGCCCCGCTCTGGGGCCAACGTCCTGACTTTC. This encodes CASSFSTGPRSGANVLTF.

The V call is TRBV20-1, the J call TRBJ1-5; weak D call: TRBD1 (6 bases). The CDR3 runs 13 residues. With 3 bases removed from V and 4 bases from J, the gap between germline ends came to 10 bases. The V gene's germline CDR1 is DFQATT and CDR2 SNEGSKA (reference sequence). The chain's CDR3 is CSASSGENQPQHF. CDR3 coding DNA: TGCAGTGCTAGCTCAGGGGAGAATCAGCCCCAGCATTTT.

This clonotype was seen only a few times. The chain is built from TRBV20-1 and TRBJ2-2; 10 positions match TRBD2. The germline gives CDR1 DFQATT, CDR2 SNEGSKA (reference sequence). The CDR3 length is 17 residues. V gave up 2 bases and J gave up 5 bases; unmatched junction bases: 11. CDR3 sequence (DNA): TGCAGTGCTAGATCATATCTAGCGGGAGATGGGACCGGGGAGCTGTTTTTT. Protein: CSARSYLAGDGTGELFF.

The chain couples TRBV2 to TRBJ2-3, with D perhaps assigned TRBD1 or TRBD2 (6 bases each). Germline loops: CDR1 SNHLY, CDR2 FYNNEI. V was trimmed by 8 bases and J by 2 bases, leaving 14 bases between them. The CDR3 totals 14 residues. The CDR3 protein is CASYGGRDTDTQYF. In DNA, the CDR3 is TGTGCCAGCTACGGGGGCAGAGACACAGATACGCAGTATTTT.

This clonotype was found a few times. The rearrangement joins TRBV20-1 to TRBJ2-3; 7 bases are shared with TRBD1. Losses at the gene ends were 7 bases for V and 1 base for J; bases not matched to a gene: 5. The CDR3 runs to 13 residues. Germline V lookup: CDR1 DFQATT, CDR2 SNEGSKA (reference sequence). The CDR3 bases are TGCAGTGAAGGGGGCGGAGGCACAGATACGCAGTATTTT. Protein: CSEGGGGTDTQYF.

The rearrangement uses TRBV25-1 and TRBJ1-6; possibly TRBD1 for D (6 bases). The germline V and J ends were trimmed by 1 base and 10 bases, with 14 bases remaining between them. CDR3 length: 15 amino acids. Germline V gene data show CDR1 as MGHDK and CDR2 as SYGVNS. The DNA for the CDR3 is TGTGCCAGCAGTGAATCGACAGGATTGAGGTCACCCCTCCACTTT. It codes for CASSESTGLRSPLHF.

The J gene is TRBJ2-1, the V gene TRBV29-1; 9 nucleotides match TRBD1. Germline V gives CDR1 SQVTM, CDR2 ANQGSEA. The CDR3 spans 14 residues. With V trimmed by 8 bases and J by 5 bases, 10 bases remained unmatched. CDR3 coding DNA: TGCAGCTCCACTTGGGGGGACAGGGACAATGAGCAGTTCTTC. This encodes CSSTWGDRDNEQFF.

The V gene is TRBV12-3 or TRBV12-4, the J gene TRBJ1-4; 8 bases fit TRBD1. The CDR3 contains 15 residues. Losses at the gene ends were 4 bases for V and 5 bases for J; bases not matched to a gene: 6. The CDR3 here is CASSSGQGGNEKLFF. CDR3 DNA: TGTGCCAGCAGTTCCGGACAGGGAGGAAATGAAAAACTGTTTTTT.

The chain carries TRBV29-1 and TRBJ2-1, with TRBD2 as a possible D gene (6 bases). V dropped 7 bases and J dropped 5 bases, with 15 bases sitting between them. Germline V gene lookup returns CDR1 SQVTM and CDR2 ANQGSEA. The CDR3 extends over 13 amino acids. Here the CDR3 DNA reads TGCAGCGCCCCCGGAGGAGGGAACAATGAGCAGTTCTTC. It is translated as CSAPGGGNNEQFF.

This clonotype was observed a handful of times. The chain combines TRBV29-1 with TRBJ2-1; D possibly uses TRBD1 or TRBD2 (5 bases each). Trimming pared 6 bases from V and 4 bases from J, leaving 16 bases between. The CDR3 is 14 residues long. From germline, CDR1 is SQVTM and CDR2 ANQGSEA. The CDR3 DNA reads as TGCAGCGTCTTCAGACATGGGGGATACAATGAGCAGTTCTTC. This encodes CSVFRHGGYNEQFF.

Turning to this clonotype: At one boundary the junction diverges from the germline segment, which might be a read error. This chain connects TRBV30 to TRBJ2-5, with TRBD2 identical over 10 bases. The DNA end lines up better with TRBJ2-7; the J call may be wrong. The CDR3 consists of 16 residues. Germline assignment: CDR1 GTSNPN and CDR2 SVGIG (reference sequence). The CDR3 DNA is TGTGCCAGCGGTTTCGTCCTAGCGGGGGACTCCTGCGAGCAGTACTTC. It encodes CASGFVLAGDSCEQYF.

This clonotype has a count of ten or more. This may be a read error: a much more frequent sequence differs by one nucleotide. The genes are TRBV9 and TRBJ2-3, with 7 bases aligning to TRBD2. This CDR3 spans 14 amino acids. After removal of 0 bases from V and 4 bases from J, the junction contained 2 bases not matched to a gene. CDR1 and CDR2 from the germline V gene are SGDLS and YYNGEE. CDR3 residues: CASSVGGSPDTQYF. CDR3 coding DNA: TGTGCCAGCAGCGTAGGCGGGAGCCCAGATACGCAGTATTTT.

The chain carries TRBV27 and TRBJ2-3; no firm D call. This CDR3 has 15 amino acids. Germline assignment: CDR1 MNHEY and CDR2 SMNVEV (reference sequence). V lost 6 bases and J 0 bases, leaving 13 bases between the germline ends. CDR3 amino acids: CASRGRQFSTDTQYF. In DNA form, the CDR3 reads TGTGCCAGCAGGGGCCGACAATTTAGCACAGATACGCAGTATTTT.

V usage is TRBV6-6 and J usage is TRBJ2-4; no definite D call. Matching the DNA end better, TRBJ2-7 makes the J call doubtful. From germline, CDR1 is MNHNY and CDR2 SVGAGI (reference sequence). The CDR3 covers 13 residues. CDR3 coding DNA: TGTGCCAGCAGCCCCACGGTGGGGTACGAGCAGTACTTC. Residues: CASSPTVGYEQYF.

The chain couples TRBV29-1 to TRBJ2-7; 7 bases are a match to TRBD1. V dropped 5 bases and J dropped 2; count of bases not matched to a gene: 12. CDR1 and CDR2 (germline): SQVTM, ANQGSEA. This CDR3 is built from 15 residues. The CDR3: CSVPLSQGTPYEQYF. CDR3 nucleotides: TGCAGCGTTCCCCTCTCACAGGGGACCCCCTACGAGCAGTACTTC.

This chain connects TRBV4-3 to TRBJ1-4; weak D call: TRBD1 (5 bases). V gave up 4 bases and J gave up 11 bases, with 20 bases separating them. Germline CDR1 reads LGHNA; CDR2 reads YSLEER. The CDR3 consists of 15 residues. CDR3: CASSPGPGLQGKLFF. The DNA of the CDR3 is TGCGCCAGCAGCCCAGGACCAGGGTTGCAGGGTAAACTGTTTTTT.

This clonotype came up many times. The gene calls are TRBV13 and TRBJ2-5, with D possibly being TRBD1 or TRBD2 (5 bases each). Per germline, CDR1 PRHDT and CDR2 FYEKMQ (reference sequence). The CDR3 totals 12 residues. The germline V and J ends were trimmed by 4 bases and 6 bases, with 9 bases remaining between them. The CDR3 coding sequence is TGTGCCAGCAGCTCCGGGGCAAAGACCCAGTACTTC. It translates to CASSSGAKTQYF. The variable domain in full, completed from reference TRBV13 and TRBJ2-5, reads AAGVIQSPRHLIKEKRETATLKCYPIPRHDTVYWYQQGPGQDPQFLISFYEKMQSDKGSIPDRFSAQQFSDYHSELNMSSLELGDSALYFCASSSGAKTQYFGPGTRLLVL.

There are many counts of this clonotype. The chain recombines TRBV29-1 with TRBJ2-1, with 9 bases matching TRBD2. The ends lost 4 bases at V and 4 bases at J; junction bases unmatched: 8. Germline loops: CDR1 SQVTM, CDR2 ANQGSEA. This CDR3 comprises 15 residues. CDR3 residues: CSVGRLAEEYNEQFF. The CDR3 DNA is TGCAGCGTTGGTAGACTAGCGGAGGAGTACAATGAGCAGTTCTTC.

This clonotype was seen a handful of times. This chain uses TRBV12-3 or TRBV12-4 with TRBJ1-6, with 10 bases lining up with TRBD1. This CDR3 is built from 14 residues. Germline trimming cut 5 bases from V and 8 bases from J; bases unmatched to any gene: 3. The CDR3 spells CASSRDRGYSPLHF. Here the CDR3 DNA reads TGTGCCAGCAGTCGGGACAGGGGATATTCACCCCTCCACTTT.

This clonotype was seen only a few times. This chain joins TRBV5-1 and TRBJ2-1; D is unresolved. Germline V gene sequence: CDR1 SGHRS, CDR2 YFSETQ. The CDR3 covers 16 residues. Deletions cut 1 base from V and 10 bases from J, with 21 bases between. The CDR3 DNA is TGCGCCAGCAGCTTGTTTTCAGTCCCTGCGGTTGAAGAGCAGTTCTTC. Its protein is CASSLFSVPAVEEQFF.

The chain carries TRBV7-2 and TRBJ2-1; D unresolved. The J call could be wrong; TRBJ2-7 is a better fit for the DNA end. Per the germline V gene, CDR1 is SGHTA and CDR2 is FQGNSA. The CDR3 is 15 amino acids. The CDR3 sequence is CASSFELSEYNEQYF. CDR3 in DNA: TGTGCCAGCAGCTTTGAACTCTCCGAGTACAATGAGCAGTACTTC.

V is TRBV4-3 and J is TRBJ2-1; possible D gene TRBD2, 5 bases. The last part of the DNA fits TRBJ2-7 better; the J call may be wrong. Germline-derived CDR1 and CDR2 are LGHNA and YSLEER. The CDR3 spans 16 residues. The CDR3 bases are TGCGCCAGCAGCCAAGATTGGCTCGGACTCACCTACGAGCAGTACTTC. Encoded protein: CASSQDWLGLTYEQYF.

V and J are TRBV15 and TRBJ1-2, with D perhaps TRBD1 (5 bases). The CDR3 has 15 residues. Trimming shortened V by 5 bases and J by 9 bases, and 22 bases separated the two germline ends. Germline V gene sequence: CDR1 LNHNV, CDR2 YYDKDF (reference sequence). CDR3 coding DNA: TGTGCCACCAGCTCCCCTGGGGGGGAGGTACAGAGCTACACCTTC. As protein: CATSSPGGEVQSYTF.

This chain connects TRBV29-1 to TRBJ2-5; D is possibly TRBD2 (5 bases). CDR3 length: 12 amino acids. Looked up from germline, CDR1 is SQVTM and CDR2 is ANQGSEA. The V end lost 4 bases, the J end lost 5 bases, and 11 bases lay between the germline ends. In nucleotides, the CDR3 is TGCAGCGTTGCCGGGGTGGAGGAGACCCAGTACTTC. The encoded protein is CSVAGVEETQYF.

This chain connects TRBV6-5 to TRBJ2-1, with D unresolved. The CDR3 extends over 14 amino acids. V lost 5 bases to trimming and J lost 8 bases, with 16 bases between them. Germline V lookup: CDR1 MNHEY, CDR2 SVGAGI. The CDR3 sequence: CASSDRSSGHEQFF. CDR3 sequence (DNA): TGTGCCAGCAGTGATAGATCTAGTGGGCATGAGCAGTTCTTC.

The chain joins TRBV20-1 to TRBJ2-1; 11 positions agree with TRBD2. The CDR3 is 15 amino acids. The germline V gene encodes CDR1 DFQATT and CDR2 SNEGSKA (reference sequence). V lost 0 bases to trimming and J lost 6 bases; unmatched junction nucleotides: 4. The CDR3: CSARDTSGSFNEQFF. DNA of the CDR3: TGCAGTGCTAGAGATACTAGCGGGAGTTTCAATGAGCAGTTCTTC.